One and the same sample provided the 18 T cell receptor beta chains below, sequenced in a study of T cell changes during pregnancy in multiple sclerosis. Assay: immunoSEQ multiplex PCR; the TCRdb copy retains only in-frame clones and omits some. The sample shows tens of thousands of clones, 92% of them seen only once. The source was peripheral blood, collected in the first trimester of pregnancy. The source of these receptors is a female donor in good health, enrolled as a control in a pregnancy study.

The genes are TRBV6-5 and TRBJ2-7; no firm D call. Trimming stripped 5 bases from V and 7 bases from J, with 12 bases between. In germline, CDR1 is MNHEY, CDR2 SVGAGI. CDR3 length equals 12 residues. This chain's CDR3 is CASSTTLGEQYF. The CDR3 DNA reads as TGTGCCAGCAGTACGACGCTCGGGGAGCAGTACTTC.

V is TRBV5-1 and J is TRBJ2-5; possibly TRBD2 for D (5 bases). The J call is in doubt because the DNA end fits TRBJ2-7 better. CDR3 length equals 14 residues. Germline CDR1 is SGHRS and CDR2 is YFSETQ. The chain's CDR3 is CASSSPGLIYEQYF. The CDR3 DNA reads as TGCGCCAGCAGCAGTCCCGGACTCATCTACGAGCAGTACTTC.

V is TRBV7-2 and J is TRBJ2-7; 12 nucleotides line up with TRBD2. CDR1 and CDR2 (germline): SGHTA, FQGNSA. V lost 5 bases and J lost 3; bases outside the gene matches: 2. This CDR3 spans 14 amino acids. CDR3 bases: TGTGCCAGCAGCCGGACTAGCGGGAACTACGAGCAGTACTTC. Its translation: CASSRTSGNYEQYF.

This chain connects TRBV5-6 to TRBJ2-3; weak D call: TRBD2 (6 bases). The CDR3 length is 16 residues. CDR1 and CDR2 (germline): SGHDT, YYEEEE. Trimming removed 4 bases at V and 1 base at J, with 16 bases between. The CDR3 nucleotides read TGTGCCAGCAGCCTTTGGCCGGGAGATGGCACAGATACGCAGTATTTT. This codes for CASSLWPGDGTDTQYF.

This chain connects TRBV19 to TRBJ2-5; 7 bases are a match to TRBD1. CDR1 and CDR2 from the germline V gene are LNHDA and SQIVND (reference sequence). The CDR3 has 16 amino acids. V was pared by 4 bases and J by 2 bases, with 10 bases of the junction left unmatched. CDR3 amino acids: CASSTPRDSRQETQYF. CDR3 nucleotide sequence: TGTGCCAGTAGTACCCCAAGGGACAGCCGTCAAGAGACCCAGTACTTC.

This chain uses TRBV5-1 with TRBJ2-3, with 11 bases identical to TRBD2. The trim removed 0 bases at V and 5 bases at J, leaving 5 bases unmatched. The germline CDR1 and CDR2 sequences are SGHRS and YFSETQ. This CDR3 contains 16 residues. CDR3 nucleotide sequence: TGCGCCAGCAGCTTGGGTAGCGGGAGGGCCGTAGATACGCAGTATTTT. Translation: CASSLGSGRAVDTQYF. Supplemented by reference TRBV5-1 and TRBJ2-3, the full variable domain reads KAGVTQTPRYLIKTRGQQVTLSCSPISGHRSVSWYQQTPGQGLQFLFEYFSETQRNKGNFPGRFSGRQFSNSRSEMNVSTLELGDSALYLCASSLGSGRAVDTQYFGPGTRLTVL.

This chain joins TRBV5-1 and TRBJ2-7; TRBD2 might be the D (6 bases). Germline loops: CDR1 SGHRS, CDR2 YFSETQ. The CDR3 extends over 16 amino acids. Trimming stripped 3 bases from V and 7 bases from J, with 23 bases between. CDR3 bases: TGCGCCAGCAGCTCCGAAGACCCTAGACTGAGCGGGGAGCAGTACTTC. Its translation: CASSSEDPRLSGEQYF.

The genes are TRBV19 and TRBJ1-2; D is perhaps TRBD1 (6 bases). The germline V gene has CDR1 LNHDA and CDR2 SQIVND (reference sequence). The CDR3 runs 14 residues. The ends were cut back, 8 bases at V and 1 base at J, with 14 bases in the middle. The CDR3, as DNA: TGTGCCAGTGGGCAGGGGATAGGTAACTATGGCTACACCTTC. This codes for CASGQGIGNYGYTF.

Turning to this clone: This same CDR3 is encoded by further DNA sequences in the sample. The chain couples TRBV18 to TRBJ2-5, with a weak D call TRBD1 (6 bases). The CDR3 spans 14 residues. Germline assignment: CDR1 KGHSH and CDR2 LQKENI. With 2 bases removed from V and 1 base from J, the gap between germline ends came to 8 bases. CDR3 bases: TGTGCCAGCTCACCAGGGACAACCCAAGAGACCCAGTACTTC. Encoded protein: CASSPGTTQETQYF. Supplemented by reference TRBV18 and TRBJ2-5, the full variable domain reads NAGVMQNPRHLVRRRGQEARLRCSPMKGHSHVYWYRQLPEEGLKFMVYLQKENIIDESGMPKERFSAEFPKEGPSILRIQQVVRGDSAAYFCASSPGTTQETQYFGPGTRLLVL.

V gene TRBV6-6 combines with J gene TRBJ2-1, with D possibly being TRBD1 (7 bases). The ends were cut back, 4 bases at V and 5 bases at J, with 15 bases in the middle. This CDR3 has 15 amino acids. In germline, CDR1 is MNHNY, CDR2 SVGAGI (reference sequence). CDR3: CASSSRQGGNNEQFF. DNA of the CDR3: TGTGCCAGCAGTTCCAGACAGGGAGGCAACAATGAGCAGTTCTTC.

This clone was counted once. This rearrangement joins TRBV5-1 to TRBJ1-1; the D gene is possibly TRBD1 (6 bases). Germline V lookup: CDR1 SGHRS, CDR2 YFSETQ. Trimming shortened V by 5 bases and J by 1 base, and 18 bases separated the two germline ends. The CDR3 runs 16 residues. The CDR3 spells CASRYSGRGRNTEAFF. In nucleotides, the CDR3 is TGCGCCAGCAGGTACTCTGGCAGGGGAAGGAACACTGAAGCTTTCTTT.

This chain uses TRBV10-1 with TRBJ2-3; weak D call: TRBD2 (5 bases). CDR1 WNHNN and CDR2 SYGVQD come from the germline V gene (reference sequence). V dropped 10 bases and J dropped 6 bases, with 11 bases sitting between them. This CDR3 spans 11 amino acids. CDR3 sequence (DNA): TGCGCCACCGGGGTCGACGATACGCAGTATTTT. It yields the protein CATGVDDTQYF.

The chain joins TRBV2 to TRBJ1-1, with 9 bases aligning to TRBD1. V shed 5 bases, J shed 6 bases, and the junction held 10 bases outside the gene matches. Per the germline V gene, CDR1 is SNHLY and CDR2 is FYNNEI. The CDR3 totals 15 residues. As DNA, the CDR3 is TGTGCCAGCAGTCCGCGGACAGGGGAAAATCCTGAAGCTTTCTTT. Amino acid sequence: CASSPRTGENPEAFF.

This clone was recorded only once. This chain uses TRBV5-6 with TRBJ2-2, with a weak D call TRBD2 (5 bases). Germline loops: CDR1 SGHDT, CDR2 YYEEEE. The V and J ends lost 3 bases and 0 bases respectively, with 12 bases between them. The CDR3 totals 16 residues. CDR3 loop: CASSSGLHPNTGELFF. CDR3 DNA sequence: TGTGCCAGCAGCTCCGGACTTCACCCGAACACCGGGGAGCTGTTTTTT.

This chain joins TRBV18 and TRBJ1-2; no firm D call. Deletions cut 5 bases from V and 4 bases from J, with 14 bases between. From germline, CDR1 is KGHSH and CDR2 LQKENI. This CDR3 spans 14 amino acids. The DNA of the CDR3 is TGTGCCAGCTCAACAACGGAGGAGATCTATGGCTACACCTTC. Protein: CASSTTEEIYGYTF.

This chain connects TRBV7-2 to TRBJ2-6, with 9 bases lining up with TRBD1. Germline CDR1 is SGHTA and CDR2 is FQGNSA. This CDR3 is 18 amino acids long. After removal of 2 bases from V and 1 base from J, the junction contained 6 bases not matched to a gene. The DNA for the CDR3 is TGTGCCAGCAGCTTACGGACAGGGGTTTCTTCTGGGGCCAACGTCCTGACTTTC. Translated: CASSLRTGVSSGANVLTF.

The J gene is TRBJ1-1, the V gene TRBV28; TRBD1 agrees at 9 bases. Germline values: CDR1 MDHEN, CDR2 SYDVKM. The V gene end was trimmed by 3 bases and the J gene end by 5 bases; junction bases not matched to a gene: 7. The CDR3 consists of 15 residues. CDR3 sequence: CASSFEQGAETEAFF. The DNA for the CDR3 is TGTGCCAGCAGTTTCGAACAGGGGGCCGAGACTGAAGCTTTCTTT.

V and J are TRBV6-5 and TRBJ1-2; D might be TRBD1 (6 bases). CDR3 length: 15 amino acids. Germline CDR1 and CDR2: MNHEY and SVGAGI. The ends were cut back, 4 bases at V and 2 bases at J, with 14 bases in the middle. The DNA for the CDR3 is TGTGCCAGCAGTTTGGATTTTACAGGGAACTATGGCTACACCTTC. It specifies CASSLDFTGNYGYTF.